This record looks at one T cell receptor (beta chain) sequence and its context. What it binds is not known. This sample is part of a study of T cells after posttransplantation cyclophosphamide. This CDR3 has 14 residues. Germline V CDR1 and CDR2: MDHEN, SYDVKM. The V end was cut by 3 bases, the J end by 10 bases, with 18 bases between. Overall study results and limits: Tissue-infiltrating T cells from skin or gut overlapped little with blood T cells. Recipient CMV seropositivity and CMV reactivation strongly tracked TRB clonality. Later post-transplant blood repertoires were often dominated by donor CD8+ memory clones.

Peripheral blood was collected from the related graft donor on the marrow donation day. This table comes from immunoSEQ multiplex PCR, and its TCRdb copy is limited to in-frame clones, with some not included. The sample has about 36,000 clones, none seen only once. The sequence derives from a girl under 18 in good health, CMV-negative, and a related stem cell transplant donor. Input material: PBMCs. The V gene is TRBV28, the J gene TRBJ1-1; no firm D call. CDR3 nucleotide sequence: TGTGCCAGCAGTTTCACCCTCCGTCTCCCCGGAGCTTTCTTT. This encodes CASSFTLRLPGAFF.